This T cell receptor (beta chain) was found in a study of regulatory T cells in long-lasting Graves disease. This CDR3 contains 15 residues. CDR1 and CDR2 from the germline V gene are LNHDA and SQIVND (reference sequence). The germline V and J ends were trimmed by 9 bases and 9 bases, with 24 bases remaining between them. Noted time point: persistent/refractory GD, antithyroid drugs over 5 years with positive TRAb. The authors made the TCR library using RNA they extracted from PBMCs. HTBI primers from iRepertoire and Arm-PCR of CDR3 regions yielded the TCR beta libraries. MiXCR, applied by TCRdb to the multiplex PCR reads, yields one record per CDR3 protein. The sample has hundreds of thousands of distinct CDR3 sequences, around 20% seen once. The study's findings and limits: Exclusively peripheral blood, rather than thyroid tissue, was studied. Segments TRBV28, TRBJ1-2 and TRBJ2-5 showed preferential usage in persistent disease. Persistent Graves' patients showed less TCR diversity than newly diagnosed patients showed.

Notes on this clonotype: Antigen specificity is unknown.

The sequence came from a female donor with Graves disease. Sequenced material: peripheral blood mononuclear cells (PBMCs), taken when the disease was refractory, from a patient treated with antithyroid drugs. V and J are TRBV19 and TRBJ1-5, with TRBD1 as a possible D gene (6 bases). CDR3 nucleotides: TGTGCCAGCAGCCTCGACTCGGGGGCCCAGGGGCCCCAGCATTTT. Its translation: CASSLDSGAQGPQHF.